This T cell receptor (beta chain) appears in the sequencing data of a study of T cells in localized non-small cell lung cancer. Overall study results and limits: Exceeding tumor, uninvolved adjacent lung had the highest T cell clonality. The tumor had only one region sequenced, so heterogeneity remains possible.

Profiled with immunoSEQ multiplex PCR; TCRdb holds only in-frame clones, not every one. Here the sample spans around 9,200 clones, about nine tenths being singletons. Points on this clone: The antigen remains unidentified.

The length of the CDR3 is 12 residues. Per the germline V gene, CDR1 is GTSNPN and CDR2 is SVGIG (reference sequence). V was shortened by 3 bases and J by 3 bases, with 8 bases between the two germline ends. The chain employs TRBV30 and TRBJ2-5; D may be TRBD2 (5 bases). The sequence was collected from a female donor over 55 with stage II squamous cell lung carcinoma. Sequenced here: peripheral blood, sampled before any cancer treatment. The CDR3 loop is CAWRPGKETQYF. In DNA, the CDR3 is TGTGCCTGGAGGCCCGGGAAAGAGACCCAGTACTTC.